This T cell receptor (beta chain) is drawn from a study of T cell responses to AZD1222 COVID-19 vaccine. Study in general: Second doses that came at about 4 or about 12 weeks were put together.

Measured with immunoSEQ multiplex PCR; TCRdb has only the in-frame clones, and not every one. This table has 120,000 to 150,000 clones, about nine tenths appearing once. Findings and limits, study-wide: It was only a handful of AZD1222 recipients who were seropositive at baseline. There were mostly white British donors and more females than males, and clonal diversity was possibly underestimated.

Concerning this clone: Its antigen remains unknown.

The CDR3 runs to 14 residues. With V trimmed by 3 bases and J by 9 bases, 5 bases remained unmatched. Germline CDR1 and CDR2: LGHDT and YNNKEL (reference sequence). The material sequenced was peripheral blood, taken on day 0 of AZD1222 vaccination. The receptor comes from an adult in good health. The chain joins TRBV3-1 (or the pseudogene TRBV3-2) to TRBJ1-6, with 7 bases that match TRBD1. CDR3: CASSQGQMGSPLHF. For the CDR3, the DNA is TGTGCCAGCAGCCAGGGACAGATGGGTTCACCCCTCCACTTT.